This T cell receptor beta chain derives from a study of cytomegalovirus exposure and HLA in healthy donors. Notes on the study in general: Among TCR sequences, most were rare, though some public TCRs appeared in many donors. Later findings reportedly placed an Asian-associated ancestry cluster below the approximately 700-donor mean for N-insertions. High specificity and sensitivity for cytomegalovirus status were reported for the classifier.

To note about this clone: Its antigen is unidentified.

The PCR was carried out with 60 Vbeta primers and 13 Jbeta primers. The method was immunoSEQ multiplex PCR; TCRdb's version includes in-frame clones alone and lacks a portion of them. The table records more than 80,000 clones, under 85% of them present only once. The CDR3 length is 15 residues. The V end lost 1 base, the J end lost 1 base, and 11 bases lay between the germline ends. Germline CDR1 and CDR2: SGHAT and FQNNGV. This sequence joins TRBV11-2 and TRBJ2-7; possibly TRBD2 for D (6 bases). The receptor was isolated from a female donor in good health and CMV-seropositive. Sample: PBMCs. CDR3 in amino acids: CASSLAGGTSYEQYF. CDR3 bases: TGTGCCAGCAGCTTAGCAGGCGGGACTTCCTACGAGCAGTACTTC.